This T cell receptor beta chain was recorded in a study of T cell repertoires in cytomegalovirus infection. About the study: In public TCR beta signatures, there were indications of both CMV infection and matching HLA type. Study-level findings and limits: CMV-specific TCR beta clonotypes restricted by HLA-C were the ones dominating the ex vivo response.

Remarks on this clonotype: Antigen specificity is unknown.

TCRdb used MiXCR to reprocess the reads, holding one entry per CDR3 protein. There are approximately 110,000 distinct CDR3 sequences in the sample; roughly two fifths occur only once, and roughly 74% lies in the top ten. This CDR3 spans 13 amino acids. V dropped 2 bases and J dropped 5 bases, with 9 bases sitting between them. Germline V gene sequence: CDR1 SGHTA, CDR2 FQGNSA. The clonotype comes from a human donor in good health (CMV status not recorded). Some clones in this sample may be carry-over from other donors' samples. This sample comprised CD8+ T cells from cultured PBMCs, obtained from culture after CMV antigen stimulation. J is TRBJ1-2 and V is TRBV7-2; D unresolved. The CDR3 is CASSLQNDYGYTF. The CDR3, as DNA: TGTGCCAGCAGCTTACAGAACGATTATGGCTACACCTTC.